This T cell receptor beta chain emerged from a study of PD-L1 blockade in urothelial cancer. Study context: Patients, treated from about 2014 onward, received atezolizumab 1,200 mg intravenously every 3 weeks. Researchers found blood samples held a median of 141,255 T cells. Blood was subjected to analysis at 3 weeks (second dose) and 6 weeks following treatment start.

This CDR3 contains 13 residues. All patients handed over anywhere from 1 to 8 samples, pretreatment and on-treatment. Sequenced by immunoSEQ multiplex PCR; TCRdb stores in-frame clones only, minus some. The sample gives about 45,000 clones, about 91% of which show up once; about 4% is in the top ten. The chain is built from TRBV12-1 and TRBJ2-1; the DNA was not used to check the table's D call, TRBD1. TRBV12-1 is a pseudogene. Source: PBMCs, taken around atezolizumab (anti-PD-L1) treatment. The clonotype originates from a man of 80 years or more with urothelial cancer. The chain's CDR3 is CASSMDRVNEQFF. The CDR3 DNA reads TGTGCCAGCAGCATGGACAGGGTAAATGAGCAGTTCTTC.